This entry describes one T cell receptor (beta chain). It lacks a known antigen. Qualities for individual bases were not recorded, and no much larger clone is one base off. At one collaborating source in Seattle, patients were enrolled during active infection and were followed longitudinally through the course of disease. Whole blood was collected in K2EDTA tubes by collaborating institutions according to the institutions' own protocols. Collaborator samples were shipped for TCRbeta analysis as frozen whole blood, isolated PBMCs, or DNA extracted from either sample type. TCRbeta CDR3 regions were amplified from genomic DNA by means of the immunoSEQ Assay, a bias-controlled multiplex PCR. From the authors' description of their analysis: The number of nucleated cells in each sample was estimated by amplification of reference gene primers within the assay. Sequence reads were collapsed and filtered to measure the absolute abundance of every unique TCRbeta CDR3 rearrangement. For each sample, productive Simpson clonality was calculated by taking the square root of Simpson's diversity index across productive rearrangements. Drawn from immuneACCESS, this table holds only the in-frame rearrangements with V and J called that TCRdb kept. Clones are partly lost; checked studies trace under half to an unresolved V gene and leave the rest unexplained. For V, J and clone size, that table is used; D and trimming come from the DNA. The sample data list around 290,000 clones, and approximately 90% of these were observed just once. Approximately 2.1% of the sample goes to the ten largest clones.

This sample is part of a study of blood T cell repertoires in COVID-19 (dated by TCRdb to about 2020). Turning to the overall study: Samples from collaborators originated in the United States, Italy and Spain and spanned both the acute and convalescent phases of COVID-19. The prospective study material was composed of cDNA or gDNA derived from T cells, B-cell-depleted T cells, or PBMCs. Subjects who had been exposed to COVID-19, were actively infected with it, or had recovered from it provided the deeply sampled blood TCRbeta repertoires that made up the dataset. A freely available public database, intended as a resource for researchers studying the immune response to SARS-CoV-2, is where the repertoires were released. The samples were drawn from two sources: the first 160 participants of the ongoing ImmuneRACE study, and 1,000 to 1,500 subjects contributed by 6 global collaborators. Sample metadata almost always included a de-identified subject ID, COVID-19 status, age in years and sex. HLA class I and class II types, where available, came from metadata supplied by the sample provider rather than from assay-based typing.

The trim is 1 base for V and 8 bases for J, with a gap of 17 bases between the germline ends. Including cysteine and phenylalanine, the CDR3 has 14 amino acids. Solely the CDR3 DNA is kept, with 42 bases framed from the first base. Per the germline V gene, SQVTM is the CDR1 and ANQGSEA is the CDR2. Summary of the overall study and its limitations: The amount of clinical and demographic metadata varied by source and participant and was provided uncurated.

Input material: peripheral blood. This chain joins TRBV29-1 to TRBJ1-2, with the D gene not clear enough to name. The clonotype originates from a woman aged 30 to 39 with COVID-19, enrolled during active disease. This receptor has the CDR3 CSVEVGASLRGYTF. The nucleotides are TGCAGCGTTGAAGTCGGTGCGTCTTTGCGGGGCTACACCTTC. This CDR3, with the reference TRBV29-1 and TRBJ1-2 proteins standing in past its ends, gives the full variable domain SAVISQKPSRDICQRGTSLTIQCQVDSQVTMMFWYRQQPGQSLTLIATANQGSEATYESGFVIDKFPISRPNLTFSTLTVSNMSPEDSSIYLCSVEVGASLRGYTFGSGTRLTVV.